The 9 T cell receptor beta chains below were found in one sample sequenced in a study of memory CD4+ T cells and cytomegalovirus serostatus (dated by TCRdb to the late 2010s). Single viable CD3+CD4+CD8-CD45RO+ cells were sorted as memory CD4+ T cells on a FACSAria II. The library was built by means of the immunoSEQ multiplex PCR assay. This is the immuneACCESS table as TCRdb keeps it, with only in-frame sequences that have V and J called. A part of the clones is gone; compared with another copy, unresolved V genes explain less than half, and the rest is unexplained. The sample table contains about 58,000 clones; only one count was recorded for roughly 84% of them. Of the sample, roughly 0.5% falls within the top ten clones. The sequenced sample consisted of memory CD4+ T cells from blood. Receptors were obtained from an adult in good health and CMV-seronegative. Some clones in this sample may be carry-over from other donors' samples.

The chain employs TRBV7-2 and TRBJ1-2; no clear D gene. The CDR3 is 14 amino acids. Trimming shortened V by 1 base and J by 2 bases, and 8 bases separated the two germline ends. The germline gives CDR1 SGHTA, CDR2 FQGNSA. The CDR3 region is CASSLGVHNYGYTF. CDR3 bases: TGTGCCAGCAGCTTAGGGGTACACAACTATGGCTACACCTTC.

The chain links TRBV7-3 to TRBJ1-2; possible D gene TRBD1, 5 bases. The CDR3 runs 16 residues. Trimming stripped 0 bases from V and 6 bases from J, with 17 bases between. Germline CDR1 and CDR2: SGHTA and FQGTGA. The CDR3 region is CASSLTPITGRDGYTF. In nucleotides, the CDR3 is TGTGCCAGCAGCTTAACGCCGATTACGGGGCGGGATGGCTACACCTTC.

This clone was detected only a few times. The CDR3 is CASATNEKLFF. Here the CDR3 DNA reads TGTGCCAGTGCAACTAATGAAAAACTGTTTTTT. The chain couples TRBV19 to TRBJ1-4, with D unclear. V dropped 8 bases and J dropped 0 bases, with 1 base sitting between them. This CDR3 contains 11 residues. In germline, CDR1 is LNHDA, CDR2 SQIVND (reference sequence).

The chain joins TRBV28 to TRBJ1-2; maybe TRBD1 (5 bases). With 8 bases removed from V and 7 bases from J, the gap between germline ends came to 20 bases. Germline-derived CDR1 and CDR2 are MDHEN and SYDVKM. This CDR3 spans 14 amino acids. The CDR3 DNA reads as TGTGCCAGCGGGACGGGTCGGGGAGCAGGTGGCTACACCTTC. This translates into CASGTGRGAGGYTF.

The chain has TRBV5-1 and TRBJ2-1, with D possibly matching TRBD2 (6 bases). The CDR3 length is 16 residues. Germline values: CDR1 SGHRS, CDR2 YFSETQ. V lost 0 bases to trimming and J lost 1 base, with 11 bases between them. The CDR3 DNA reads TGCGCCAGCAGCTTGGCGGCTAGCGTTTCCTACAATGAGCAGTTCTTC. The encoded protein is CASSLAASVSYNEQFF.

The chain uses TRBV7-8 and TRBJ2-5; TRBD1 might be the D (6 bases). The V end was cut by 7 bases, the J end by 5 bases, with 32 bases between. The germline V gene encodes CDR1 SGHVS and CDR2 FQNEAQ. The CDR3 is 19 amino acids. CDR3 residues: CASTKRGSGARLVRETQYF. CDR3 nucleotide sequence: TGTGCCAGCACCAAGCGCGGGTCAGGGGCCCGCCTGGTCCGGGAGACCCAGTACTTC.

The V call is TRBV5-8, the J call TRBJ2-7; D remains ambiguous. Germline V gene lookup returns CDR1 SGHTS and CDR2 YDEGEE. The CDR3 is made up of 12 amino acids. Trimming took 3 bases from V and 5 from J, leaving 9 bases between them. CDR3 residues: CASSSTWNEQYF. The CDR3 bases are TGTGCCAGCAGCTCAACCTGGAACGAGCAGTACTTC.

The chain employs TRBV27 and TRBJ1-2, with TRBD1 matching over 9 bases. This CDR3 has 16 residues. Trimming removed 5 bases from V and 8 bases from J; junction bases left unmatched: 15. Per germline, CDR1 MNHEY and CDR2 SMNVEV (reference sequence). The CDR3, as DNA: TGTGCCAGCAGTCAACCGGGACAGGGATTAATAGGAGGCTACACCTTC. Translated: CASSQPGQGLIGGYTF.

This CDR3 is CASTRTLSGNTIYF. In DNA, the CDR3 is TGTGCCAGTACCCGGACTCTCTCTGGAAACACCATATATTTT. This chain connects TRBV19 to TRBJ1-3; D not resolved. The length of the CDR3 is 14 residues. The V end lost 7 bases, the J end lost 0 bases, and 10 bases lay between the germline ends. Germline lookup yields CDR1 LNHDA and CDR2 SQIVND (reference sequence).